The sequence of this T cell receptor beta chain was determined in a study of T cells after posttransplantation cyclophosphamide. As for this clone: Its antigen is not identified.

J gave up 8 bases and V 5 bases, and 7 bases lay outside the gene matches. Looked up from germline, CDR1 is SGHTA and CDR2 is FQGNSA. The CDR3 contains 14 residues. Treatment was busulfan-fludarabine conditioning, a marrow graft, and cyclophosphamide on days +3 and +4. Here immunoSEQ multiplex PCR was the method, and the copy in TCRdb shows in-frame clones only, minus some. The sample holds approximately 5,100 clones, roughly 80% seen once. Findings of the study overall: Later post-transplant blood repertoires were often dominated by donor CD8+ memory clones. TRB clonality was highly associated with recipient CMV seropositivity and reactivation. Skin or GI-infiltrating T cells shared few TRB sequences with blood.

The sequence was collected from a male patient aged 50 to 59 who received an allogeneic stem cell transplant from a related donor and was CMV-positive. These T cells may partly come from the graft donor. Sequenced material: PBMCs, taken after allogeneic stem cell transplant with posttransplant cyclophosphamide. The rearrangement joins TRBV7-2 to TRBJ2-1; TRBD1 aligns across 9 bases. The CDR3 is CASSPGQGLHEQFF. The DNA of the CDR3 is TGTGCCAGCAGCCCTGGACAGGGGTTACATGAGCAGTTCTTC. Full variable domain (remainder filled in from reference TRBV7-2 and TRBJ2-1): GAGVSQSPSNKVTEKGKDVELRCDPISGHTALYWYRQSLGQGLEFLIYFQGNSAPDKSGLPSDRFSAERTGGSVSTLTIQRTQQEDSAVYLCASSPGQGLHEQFFGPGTRLTVL.